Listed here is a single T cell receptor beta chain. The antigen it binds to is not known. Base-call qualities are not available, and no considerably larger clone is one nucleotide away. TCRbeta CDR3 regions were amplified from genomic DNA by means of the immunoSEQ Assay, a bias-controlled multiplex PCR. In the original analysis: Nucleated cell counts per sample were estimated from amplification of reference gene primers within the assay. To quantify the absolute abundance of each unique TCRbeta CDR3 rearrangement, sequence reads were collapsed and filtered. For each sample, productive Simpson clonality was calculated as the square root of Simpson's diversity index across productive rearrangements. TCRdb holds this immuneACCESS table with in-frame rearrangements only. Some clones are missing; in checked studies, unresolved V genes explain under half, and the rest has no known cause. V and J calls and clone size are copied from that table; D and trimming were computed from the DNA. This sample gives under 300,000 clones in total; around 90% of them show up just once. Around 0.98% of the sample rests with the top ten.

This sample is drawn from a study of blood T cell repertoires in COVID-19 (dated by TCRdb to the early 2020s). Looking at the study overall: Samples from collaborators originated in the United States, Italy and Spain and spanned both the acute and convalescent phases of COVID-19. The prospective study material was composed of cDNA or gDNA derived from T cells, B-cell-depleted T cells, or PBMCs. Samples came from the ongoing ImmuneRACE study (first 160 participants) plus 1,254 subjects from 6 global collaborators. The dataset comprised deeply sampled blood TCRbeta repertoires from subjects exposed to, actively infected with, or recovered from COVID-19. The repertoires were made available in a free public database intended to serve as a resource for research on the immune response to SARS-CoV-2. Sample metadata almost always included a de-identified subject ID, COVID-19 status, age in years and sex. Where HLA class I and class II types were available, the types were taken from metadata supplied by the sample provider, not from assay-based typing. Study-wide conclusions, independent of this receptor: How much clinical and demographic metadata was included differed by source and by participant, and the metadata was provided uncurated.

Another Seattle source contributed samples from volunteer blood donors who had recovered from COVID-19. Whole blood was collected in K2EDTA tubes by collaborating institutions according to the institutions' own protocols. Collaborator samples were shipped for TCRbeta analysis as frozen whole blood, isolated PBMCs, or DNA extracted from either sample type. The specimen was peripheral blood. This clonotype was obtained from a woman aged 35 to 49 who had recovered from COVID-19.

The sequenced DNA: TGTGCCAGCAGTGGAGCCCCGGGGGGGTCCACTGAAGCTTTCTTT. Translation gives CASSGAPGGSTEAFF. The sequence links TRBV7-2 to TRBJ1-1; TRBD1 is possibly the D segment (5 matching bases). The CDR3 contains 15 residues, cysteine and phenylalanine counted. Only the CDR3 DNA is retained, 45 bases long and in frame from the first base. As encoded in the germline V gene, CDR1 is SGHTA while CDR2 is FQGNSA. V is clipped by 6 bases and J by 4 bases, and the sequence between their germline boundaries is 18 bases long. Outside the CDR3, residues come from the reference TRBV7-2 and TRBJ1-1 proteins, so the full variable domain is: GAGVSQSPSNKVTEKGKDVELRCDPISGHTALYWYRQSLGQGLEFLIYFQGNSAPDKSGLPSDRFSAERTGGSVSTLTIQRTQQEDSAVYLCASSGAPGGSTEAFFGQGTRLTVV.